The rows below give T cell receptor beta chains drawn from one sample of a study of molecular identifiers for immune sequencing clone quantification. Each CDR3 protein gets one entry after TCRdb re-called the PCR reads with MiXCR. Of 65,000 or so distinct CDR3 sequences listed, approximately 17% were seen once; the top ten hold around 1.5%. The source material was naive CD8+ T cells from blood, with Jurkat cell RNA spiked in. The receptors originated from a human donor in good health. Some libraries in this study had Jurkat cell RNA spiked in. CDR3s include the opening cysteine and the closing phenylalanine or tryptophan.

>TRBV20-1|TRBJ2-5
CSAAGTSGIPPGKTQYF
>TRBV7-8|TRBJ2-6
CASSWGSGANVLTF
>TRBV4-1|TRBJ2-5
CASSQVFPSQETQYF
>TRBV27|TRBJ2-3
CASSSQDSQHLTDTQYF
>TRBV4-1|TRBJ1-1
CASSQAPSGNTEAFF
>TRBV7-8|TRBJ2-1
CASSPRLAGGSYNEQFF
>TRBV6-2/TRBV6-3|TRBJ2-7
CVSSAHLARTAPYEQYF
>TRBV4-1|TRBJ1-4
CASSQEDREKLFF
>TRBV4-3|TRBJ2-1
CASSQDAAGGPGEQFF
>TRBV5-3|TRBJ2-7
CASNFGPGGLRAYEQYF
>TRBV6-5|TRBJ1-3
CAILPSRGGANGNTIYF
>TRBV2|TRBJ1-2
CASSDFWEADYGYTF
>TRBV12-3/TRBV12-4|TRBJ2-3
CASTSTGTGVSREVTDTQYF
>TRBV10-3|TRBJ2-7
CAITDSRQGYEQYF
>TRBV29-1|TRBJ2-4
CSALLGNKNTQCF
>TRBV19|TRBJ2-1
CASSDSGIWYEQFF